This T cell receptor (beta chain) derives from a study of cytomegalovirus exposure and HLA in healthy donors. At the level of the study: Roughly 179 million T cells yielded approximately 100 million unique TCR beta sequences, as an earlier analysis found.

Study outcomes and limitations: A later analysis linked a missense DCLRE1C variant to TCR beta V- and J-gene trimming. Further analysis, carried out later, found HLA-associated TCR beta chains more clonally expanded than equally common other chains.

13 Jbeta primers and 60 Vbeta primers were used for the PCR. Some clones are missing from TCRdb's copy, which holds only in-frame ones; the method was immunoSEQ multiplex PCR. The repertoire consists of roughly 140,000 clones, with 78% occurring once and the leading ten covering approximately 5.6%. Comment on this clone: Its matching antigen is unknown.

The CDR3 has 14 residues. With V trimmed by 5 bases and J by 4 bases, 5 bases remained unmatched. Looked up from germline, CDR1 is MDHEN and CDR2 is SYDVKM. The sequence derives from a woman aged 40 to 49 in good health and CMV-seropositive. The sample taken for sequencing was PBMCs. The chain carries TRBV28 and TRBJ2-1; 7 bases fit TRBD1. The CDR3 loop reads CASSIRDRYNEQFF. The CDR3 DNA is TGTGCCAGCAGTATCCGGGACAGATACAATGAGCAGTTCTTC. Full variable domain (remainder filled in from reference TRBV28 and TRBJ2-1): DVKVTQSSRYLVKRTGEKVFLECVQDMDHENMFWYRQDPGLGLRLIYFSYDVKMKEKGDIPEGYSVSREKKERFSLILESASTNQTSMYLCASSIRDRYNEQFFGPGTRLTVL.